This T cell receptor (beta chain) was sequenced for a study of T-cell reconstitution after alpha-beta-depleted transplantation in children. Findings and limits, study-wide: Recipient T cells and thymic progenitors that survived were the source of the high TCRbeta diversity seen at day 60 in some patients.

V lost 5 bases, J lost 7 bases, and 4 bases stayed unmatched. This CDR3 region has 14 residues. Germline V CDR1 and CDR2: SGHTA, FQGNSA. This clonotype was seen at least ten times. Its antigen is undetermined. Library preparation (for TCRbeta) was performed with unique molecular identifiers. TCRdb reanalysed the PCR reads using MiXCR and keeps one entry per CDR3 protein. The sample records approximately 240,000 distinct CDR3 sequences, around 9.9% being singletons. Sample: PBMCs, taken before TCRalphabeta/CD19-depleted stem cell transplant. The V gene is TRBV7-2, the J gene TRBJ1-6; 8 bases match TRBD1. The clonotype was recovered from a child younger than two with acute myeloid leukemia, due to receive a stem cell transplant. CDR3 sequence: CASSPRQGNSPLHF. CDR3 nucleotides: TGTGCCAGCAGCCCAAGACAGGGGAATTCACCCCTCCACTTT.